This paragraph covers one TCR beta chain sequence. CDR3 size: 15 residues. Germline CDR1 reads MNHEY; CDR2 reads SMNVEV (reference sequence). Germline trimming cut 8 bases from V and 1 base from J; bases unmatched to any gene: 10. The sample belongs to a study of blood T cell repertoires in COVID-19. Across the study: Acute-phase and convalescent COVID-19 samples originated in the United States, Italy and Spain. In each case, the material was cDNA or gDNA derived from T cells, B-cell-depleted T cells, or PBMCs.

Authors' data handling: Amplified reference gene primers provided the basis for estimating nucleated cell counts. Some clones are missing from TCRdb's copy, which holds only in-frame ones; the method was immunoSEQ multiplex PCR. The V and J calls and clone size were taken over from that table, and D and trimming were inferred from the DNA. This table has 30,000 to 45,000 clones, about 82% appearing once. This chain connects TRBV27 to TRBJ2-7; TRBD2 matches 8 bases. The sequence came from a man aged 55 to 70 in a cohort sampled during active COVID-19. Source material: peripheral blood. CDR3 coding DNA: TGTGCCAGCTCTCAAGAGGGACTAGGTTCCTACGAGCAGTACTTC. Translated: CASSQEGLGSYEQYF.